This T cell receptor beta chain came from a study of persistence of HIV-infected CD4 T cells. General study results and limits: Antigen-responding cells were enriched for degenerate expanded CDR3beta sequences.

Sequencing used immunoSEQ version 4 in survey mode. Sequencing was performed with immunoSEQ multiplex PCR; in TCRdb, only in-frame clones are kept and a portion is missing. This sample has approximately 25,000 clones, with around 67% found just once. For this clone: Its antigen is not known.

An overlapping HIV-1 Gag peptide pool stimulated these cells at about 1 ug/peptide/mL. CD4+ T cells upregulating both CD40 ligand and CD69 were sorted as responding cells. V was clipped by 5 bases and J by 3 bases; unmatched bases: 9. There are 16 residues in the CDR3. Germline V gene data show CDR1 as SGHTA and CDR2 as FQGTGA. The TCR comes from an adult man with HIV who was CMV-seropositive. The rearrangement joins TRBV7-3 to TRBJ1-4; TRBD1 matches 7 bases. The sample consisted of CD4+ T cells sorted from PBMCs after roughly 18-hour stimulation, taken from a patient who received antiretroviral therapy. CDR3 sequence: CASSRQGGTANEKLFF. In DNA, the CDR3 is TGTGCCAGCAGCCGCCAGGGGGGGACTGCTAATGAAAAACTGTTTTTT. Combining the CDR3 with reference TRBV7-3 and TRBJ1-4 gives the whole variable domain GAGVSQTPSNKVTEKGKYVELRCDPISGHTALYWYRQSLGQGPEFLIYFQGTGAADDSGLPNDRFFAVRPEGSVSTLKIQRTERGDSAVYLCASSRQGGTANEKLFFGSGTQLSVL.